Presented here are 14 T cell receptor beta chains from one specimen sequenced in a study of OX40 agonist ivuxolimab in advanced cancers. Libraries were constructed by the immunoSEQ multiplex PCR assay. TCRdb carries this immuneACCESS record with in-frame sequences only. Its versions omit some clonotypes, under half of them owing to an unresolved V gene in the studies checked, with the rest unexplained. In all, the sample holds tens of thousands of clones, and approximately 82% of those were seen once. The ten largest clonotypes hold over 0.95% of the sample. The input for sequencing was CD4+ or CD8+ T cells sorted from blood, taken in a trial of the OX40 agonist ivuxolimab. These receptors were obtained from an adult with an advanced solid tumor such as melanoma, head and neck, liver or kidney cancer.

V and J are TRBV20-1 and TRBJ2-1; the D is unclear. V shed 2 bases and J shed 5 bases, with 4 bases lying between them. The CDR3 is 11 amino acids. Germline V gene data show CDR1 as DFQATT and CDR2 as SNEGSKA (reference sequence). The CDR3 is CSARRDNEQFF. CDR3 DNA sequence: TGCAGTGCTAGAAGGGACAATGAGCAGTTCTTC.

The chain is built from TRBV4-1 and TRBJ1-1; D is unclear. Between the trimmed V and J ends, which lost 4 bases and 4 bases, there was a span of 16 bases. This CDR3 has 15 residues. CDR1 is MGHRA and CDR2 is YSYEKL in the germline V gene. The CDR3 sequence is CASSPDWGRRTEAFF. The CDR3 DNA sequence: TGCGCCAGCAGCCCCGACTGGGGTCGGCGCACTGAAGCTTTCTTT.

The rearrangement uses TRBV11-3 and TRBJ2-3, with 12 bases that match TRBD2. The V gene end was trimmed by 4 bases and the J gene end by 10 bases; junction bases not matched to a gene: 3. The CDR3 loop spans 13 amino acids. The germline CDR1 and CDR2 sequences are SGHNT and YENEEA. CDR3: CASSSRLAGAQYF. In DNA, the CDR3 is TGTGCCAGCAGCTCTAGACTAGCGGGGGCGCAGTATTTT.

This rearrangement joins TRBV7-2 to TRBJ2-5; 7 bases are shared with TRBD1. The J call may be wrong; the DNA end is better matched by TRBJ2-7. This CDR3 has 15 residues. CDR1 and CDR2 from the germline V gene are SGHTA and FQGNSA. CDR3 sequence (DNA): TGTGCCAGCAGCCTACACAGGGGCGGAAACTACGAGCAGTACTTC. Translation gives CASSLHRGGNYEQYF.

The J gene is TRBJ1-1, the V gene TRBV7-2; D uncertain. The CDR3 runs 15 residues. Per the germline V gene, CDR1 is SGHTA and CDR2 is FQGNSA. Trimming took off 1 base at V and 1 base at J, with 10 bases between the two ends. The DNA for the CDR3 is TGTGCCAGCAGCTTAGAGGGCAGCCGGAACACTGAAGCTTTCTTT. Its protein product is CASSLEGSRNTEAFF.

This clone was detected a few times. One end of the junction is discordant with germline, which a read error may explain. The chain carries TRBV7-9 and TRBJ2-1; D perhaps matches TRBD2 (5 bases). CDR1 and CDR2 from the germline V gene are SEHNR and FQNEAQ (reference sequence). The CDR3 is 13 residues long. The DNA of the CDR3 is TGTGCCAGCAGATTAGTGTCGGGAACTGAGCAGTTCTTC. As protein: CASRLVSGTEQFF.

The chain employs TRBV9 and TRBJ2-3; possibly TRBD2 for D (7 bases). V was trimmed by 1 base and J by 2 bases, leaving 17 bases between them. The CDR3 is 17 residues long. Germline-derived CDR1 and CDR2 are SGDLS and YYNGEE. In nucleotides, the CDR3 is TGTGCCAGCAGCGTACTAATGGGGGGGGCCCACACAGATACGCAGTATTTT. Its protein is CASSVLMGGAHTDTQYF.

The V call is TRBV5-1, the J call TRBJ2-3; D unresolved. V was trimmed by 4 bases and J by 3 bases, leaving 15 bases between them. The CDR3 contains 15 residues. CDR1 and CDR2 from the germline V gene are SGHRS and YFSETQ. For the CDR3, the DNA is TGCGCCAGCAGCCCCGGCGATGACGGAACAGATACGCAGTATTTT. Translation gives CASSPGDDGTDTQYF.

The chain couples TRBV5-1 to TRBJ2-3; D gene unclear. Trimming stripped 9 bases from V and 3 bases from J, with 23 bases between. Germline loops: CDR1 SGHRS, CDR2 YFSETQ. This CDR3 is 16 amino acids long. DNA of the CDR3: TGCGCCACCTCCACGGGCAGCCCCTTTAAGACAGATACGCAGTATTTT. This codes for CATSTGSPFKTDTQYF.

CDR3 nucleotide sequence: TGTGCCAGCAGCAAGACAGGGATGAACACTGAAGCTTTCTTT. Its translation: CASSKTGMNTEAFF. The genes are TRBV27 and TRBJ1-1; 7 bases align to TRBD1. V shed 6 bases, J shed 0 bases, and the junction held 4 bases outside the gene matches. There are 14 residues in the CDR3. Per the germline V gene, CDR1 is MNHEY and CDR2 is SMNVEV (reference sequence).

The V and J genes are TRBV19 and TRBJ1-3; D call uncertain. The CDR3 sequence is 16 residues long. Trimming removed 2 bases at V and 0 bases at J, with 11 bases between. From germline, CDR1 is LNHDA and CDR2 SQIVND (reference sequence). In DNA, the CDR3 is TGTGCCAGTAGTATATCACCAGCTATCTCTGGAAACACCATATATTTT. Amino acids: CASSISPAISGNTIYF.

This sequence joins TRBV5-1 and TRBJ2-3, with D possibly TRBD1 on 6 matching bases. The V and J ends lost 1 base and 4 bases respectively, with 13 bases between them. Germline loops: CDR1 SGHRS, CDR2 YFSETQ. This CDR3 has 15 amino acids. CDR3 sequence reads: CASSLQGRLPDTQYF. The DNA of the CDR3 is TGCGCCAGCAGCTTGCAGGGGCGACTGCCAGATACGCAGTATTTT.

V and J are TRBV7-3 and TRBJ1-2; perhaps TRBD1 as D (6 bases). The germline gives CDR1 SGHTA, CDR2 FQGTGA. The length of the CDR3 is 13 residues. Trimming pared 1 base from V and 7 bases from J, leaving 10 bases between. The CDR3 spells CASSLRGASGYTF. CDR3 nucleotides: TGTGCCAGCAGCTTAAGGGGGGCTAGTGGCTACACCTTC. The variable domain in full, with the rest retrieved from reference TRBV7-3 and TRBJ1-2, is GAGVSQTPSNKVTEKGKYVELRCDPISGHTALYWYRQSLGQGPEFLIYFQGTGAADDSGLPNDRFFAVRPEGSVSTLKIQRTERGDSAVYLCASSLRGASGYTFGSGTRLTVV.

This sequence joins TRBV2 and TRBJ2-5; possible D gene TRBD1, 6 bases. The V end lost 7 bases, the J end lost 2 bases, and 17 bases lay between the germline ends. The germline V gene has CDR1 SNHLY and CDR2 FYNNEI. The CDR3 runs to 15 residues. As DNA, the CDR3 is TGTGCCAGCACTCTCAACATGGGGGCGCAAGAGACCCAGTACTTC. Amino acid sequence: CASTLNMGAQETQYF.